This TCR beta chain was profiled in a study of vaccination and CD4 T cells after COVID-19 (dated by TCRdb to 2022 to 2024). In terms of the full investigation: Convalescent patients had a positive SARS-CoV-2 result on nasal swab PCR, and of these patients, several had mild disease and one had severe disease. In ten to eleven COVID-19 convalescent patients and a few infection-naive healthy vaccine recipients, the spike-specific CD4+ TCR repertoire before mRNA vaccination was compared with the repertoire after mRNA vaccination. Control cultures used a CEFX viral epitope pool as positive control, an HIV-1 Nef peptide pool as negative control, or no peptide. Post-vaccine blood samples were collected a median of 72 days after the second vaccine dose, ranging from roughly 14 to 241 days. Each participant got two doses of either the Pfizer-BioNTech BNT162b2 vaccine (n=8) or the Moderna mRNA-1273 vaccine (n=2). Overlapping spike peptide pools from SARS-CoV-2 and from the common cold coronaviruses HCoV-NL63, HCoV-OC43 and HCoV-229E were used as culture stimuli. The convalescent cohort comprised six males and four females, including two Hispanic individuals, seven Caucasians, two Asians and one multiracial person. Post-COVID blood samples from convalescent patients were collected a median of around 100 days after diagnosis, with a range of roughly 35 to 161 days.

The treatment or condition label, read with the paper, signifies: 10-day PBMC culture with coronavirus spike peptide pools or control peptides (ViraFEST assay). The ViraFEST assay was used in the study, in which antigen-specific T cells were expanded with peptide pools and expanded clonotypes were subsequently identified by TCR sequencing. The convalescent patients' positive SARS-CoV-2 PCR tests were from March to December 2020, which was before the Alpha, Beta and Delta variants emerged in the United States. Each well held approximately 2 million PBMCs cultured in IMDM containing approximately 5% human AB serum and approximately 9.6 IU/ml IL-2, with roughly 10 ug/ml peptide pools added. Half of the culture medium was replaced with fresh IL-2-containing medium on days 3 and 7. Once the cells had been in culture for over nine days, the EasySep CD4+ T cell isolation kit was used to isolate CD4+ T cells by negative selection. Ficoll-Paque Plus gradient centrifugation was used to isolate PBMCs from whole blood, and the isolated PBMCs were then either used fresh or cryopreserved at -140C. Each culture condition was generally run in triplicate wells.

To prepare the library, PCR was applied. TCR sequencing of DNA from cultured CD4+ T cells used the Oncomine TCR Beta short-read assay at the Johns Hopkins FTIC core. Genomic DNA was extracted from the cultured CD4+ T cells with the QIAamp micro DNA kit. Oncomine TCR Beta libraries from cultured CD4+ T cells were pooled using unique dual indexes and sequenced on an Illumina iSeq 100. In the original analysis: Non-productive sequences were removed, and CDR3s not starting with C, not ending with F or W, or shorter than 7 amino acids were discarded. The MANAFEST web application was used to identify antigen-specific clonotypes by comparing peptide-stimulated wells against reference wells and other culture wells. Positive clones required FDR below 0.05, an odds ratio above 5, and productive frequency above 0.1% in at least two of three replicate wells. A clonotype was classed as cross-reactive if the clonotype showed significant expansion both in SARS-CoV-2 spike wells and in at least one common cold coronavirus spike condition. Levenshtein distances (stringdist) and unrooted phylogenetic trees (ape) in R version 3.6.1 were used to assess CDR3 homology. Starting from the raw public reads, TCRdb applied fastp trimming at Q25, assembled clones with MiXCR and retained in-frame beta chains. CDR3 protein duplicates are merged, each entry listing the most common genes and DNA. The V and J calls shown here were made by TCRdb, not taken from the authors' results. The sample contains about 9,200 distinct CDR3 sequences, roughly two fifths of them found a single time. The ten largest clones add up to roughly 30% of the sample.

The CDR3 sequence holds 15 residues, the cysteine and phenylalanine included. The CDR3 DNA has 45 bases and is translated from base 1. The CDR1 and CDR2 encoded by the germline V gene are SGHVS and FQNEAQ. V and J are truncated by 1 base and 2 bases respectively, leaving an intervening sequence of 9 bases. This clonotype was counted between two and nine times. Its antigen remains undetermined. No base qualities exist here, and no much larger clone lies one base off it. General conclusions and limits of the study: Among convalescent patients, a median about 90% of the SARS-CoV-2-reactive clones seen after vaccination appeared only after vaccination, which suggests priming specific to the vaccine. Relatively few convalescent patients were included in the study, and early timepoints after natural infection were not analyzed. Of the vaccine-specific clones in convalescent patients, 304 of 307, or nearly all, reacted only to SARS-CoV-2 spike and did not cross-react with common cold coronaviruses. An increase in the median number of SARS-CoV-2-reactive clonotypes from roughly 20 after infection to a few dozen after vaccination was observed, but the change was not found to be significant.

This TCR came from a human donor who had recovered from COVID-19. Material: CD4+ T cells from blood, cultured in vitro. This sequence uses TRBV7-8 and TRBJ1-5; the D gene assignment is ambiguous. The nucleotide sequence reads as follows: TGTGCCAGCAGCTTAGTAAGGGTTGGCAATCAGCCCCAGCATTTT. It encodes CASSLVRVGNQPQHF.